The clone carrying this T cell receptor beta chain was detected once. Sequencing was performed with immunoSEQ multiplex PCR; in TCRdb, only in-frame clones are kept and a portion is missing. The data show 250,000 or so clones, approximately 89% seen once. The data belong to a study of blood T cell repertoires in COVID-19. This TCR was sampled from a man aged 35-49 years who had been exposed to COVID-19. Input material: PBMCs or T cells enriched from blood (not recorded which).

The CDR3 protein is CAGGTGDKITDTQYF. The DNA for the CDR3 is TGTGCCGGGGGGACAGGGGACAAGATCACAGATACGCAGTATTTT. This sequence joins TRBV10-3 and TRBJ2-3, with 10 positions matching TRBD1. Germline trimming cut 11 bases from V and 2 bases from J; bases unmatched to any gene: 10. The CDR3 totals 15 residues. Germline CDR1 is ENHRY and CDR2 is SYGVKD.